Below, 5 T cell receptor beta chains from the same sample are listed, as sequenced in a study of blood T cells in healthy people across ages. PCR was performed a second time for about 7 to 11 cycles using a sample-barcoded 5' primer and a J-beta primer mix. In TCRdb, the 5' RACE reads were re-called with MiXCR into one record per CDR3 protein. The sample consists of hundreds of thousands of distinct CDR3 sequences, 29% of them appearing once. Material: blood. The origin of the receptors is a woman of 80 years or more in good health.

There are many counts of this clonotype. CDR3 protein: CASSLGDWVRGYTF. CDR3 DNA sequence: TGTGCCAGCAGTTTAGGTGACTGGGTTCGGGGCTACACCTTC. V and J are TRBV12-3 or TRBV12-4 and TRBJ1-2; D is unclear. Trimming left V 1 base short and J 8 bases short, with 14 bases between. The CDR3 extends over 14 amino acids.

CDR3 loop: CAWSRTGLYGYTF. DNA for the CDR3: TGTGCCTGGAGTCGTACGGGCCTCTATGGCTACACCTTC. The chain has TRBV30 and TRBJ1-2; D gene ambiguous. Trimming cost V 2 bases and J 4 bases, with 11 bases left between them. The CDR3 consists of 13 residues. Germline V gene data show CDR1 as GTSNPN and CDR2 as SVGIG (reference sequence).

This clonotype was seen repeatedly, ten times or more. The chain recombines TRBV12-3 or TRBV12-4 with TRBJ2-5; perhaps TRBD2 as D (5 bases). Trimming left V 1 base short and J 9 bases short, with 12 bases between. The CDR3 runs to 13 residues. CDR3 protein: CASSLGGYGAQYF. CDR3 DNA sequence: TGTGCCAGCAGTTTAGGCGGCTACGGGGCCCAGTACTTC.

The table lists this clonotype with many counts. The chain joins TRBV3-1 to TRBJ2-1; 7 nucleotides align to TRBD1. The CDR3 extends over 15 amino acids. V gave up 1 base and J gave up 9 bases; unmatched junction bases: 9. Germline V lookup: CDR1 LGHDT, CDR2 YNNKEL (reference sequence). The CDR3 reads CASSQVSIQGSEQFF. The CDR3 DNA sequence: TGTGCCAGCAGCCAAGTATCGATACAGGGGAGTGAGCAGTTCTTC.

This clonotype appeared many times. V is TRBV20-1 and J is TRBJ2-1, with 11 bases fitting TRBD2. CDR1 and CDR2 (germline): DFQATT, SNEGSKA (reference sequence). Losses at the gene ends were 7 bases for V and 7 bases for J; bases not matched to a gene: 9. This CDR3 has 14 amino acids. The CDR3 nucleotides read TGCAGTGTACGGGGGACTAGCGGTTTTAATGAGCAGTTCTTC. It yields the protein CSVRGTSGFNEQFF.